This note documents a single TCR beta chain sequence. Germline values: CDR1 KGHDR, CDR2 SFDVKD. V was shortened by 6 bases and J by 4 bases, with 14 bases between the two germline ends. The CDR3 runs to 14 residues. TCRdb keeps only in-frame clones here, not all; method: immunoSEQ multiplex PCR. The sample has 210,000 or so clones, about 93% seen once. This record comes from a study of T cell responses to AZD1222 COVID-19 vaccine. Specimen: peripheral blood, collected on day 0 of MenACWY control vaccination. The receptor was derived from an adult in good health. The V and J genes are TRBV24-1 and TRBJ1-2; D might be TRBD1 (6 bases). In DNA form, the CDR3 reads TGTGCCACCAGTCCTCGCGGGGGGGCCTATGGCTACACCTTC. Protein sequence: CATSPRGGAYGYTF.